The 13 T cell receptor beta chains presented below share a single source sample, sequenced in a study of T cell repertoires in cytomegalovirus infection. Each CDR3 protein gets one entry after TCRdb re-called the reads with MiXCR. The repertoire includes approximately 750,000 distinct CDR3 sequences, 35% of them detected once, and about 2.8% sits in the top ten. The sequencing sample was made of PBMCs. The receptor set was obtained from a human donor in good health (CMV status not recorded). Some clones in this sample may be carry-over from other donors' samples.

This clonotype was counted only a few times. The CDR3 DNA reads TGCGCCAGCAGTGGATTAGGGGGGCGGGATGAGCAGTTCTTC. Protein sequence: CASSGLGGRDEQFF. The rearrangement uses TRBV10-1 and TRBJ2-1; D is tentatively TRBD1 or TRBD2 (6 bases each). Germline V lookup: CDR1 WNHNN, CDR2 SYGVQD (reference sequence). CDR3 length: 14 residues. V was trimmed by 4 bases and J by 8 bases, leaving 15 bases between them.

The chain is built from TRBV11-2 and TRBJ2-6, with D perhaps TRBD2 (6 bases). V lost 3 bases to trimming and J lost 3 bases, with 15 bases between them. The CDR3 spans 17 residues. CDR1 SGHAT and CDR2 FQNNGV come from the germline V gene. The CDR3 region is CASSFRRGAVGANVLTF. The DNA for the CDR3 is TGTGCCAGCAGCTTTAGACGCGGGGCGGTTGGGGCCAACGTCCTGACTTTC.

This clonotype was counted many times. The chain combines TRBV7-2 with TRBJ2-5; 9 bases match TRBD1. CDR3 length equals 14 residues. J was trimmed by 9 bases and V by 4 bases; bases with no gene match: 9. Germline V gene data show CDR1 as SGHTA and CDR2 as FQGNSA. The CDR3 loop reads CASSSDRGNPPQYF. CDR3 sequence (DNA): TGTGCCAGCAGCTCGGACAGGGGAAACCCTCCCCAGTACTTC.

This clonotype was seen more than once but under ten times. This chain uses TRBV28 with TRBJ1-2; tentatively, D is TRBD1 (5 bases). The CDR3 length is 16 residues. Germline V gene data show CDR1 as MDHEN and CDR2 as SYDVKM. V was shortened by 7 bases and J by 1 base, with 19 bases between the two germline ends. Written as DNA, the CDR3 is TGTGCCAGCACCACATCCGCCCGGGGGGGTAACTATGGCTACACCTTC. Encoded protein: CASTTSARGGNYGYTF.

The J gene is TRBJ2-7, the V gene TRBV3-1; TRBD2 matches at 8 bases. Germline loops: CDR1 LGHDT, CDR2 YNNKEL (reference sequence). V shed 4 bases and J 1 base; nucleotides not matched to a gene: 9. The CDR3 is made up of 16 amino acids. In DNA, the CDR3 is TGTGCCAGCAGCCCGTGGACCGGGACTAGGTCCTACGAGCAGTACTTC. The encoded protein is CASSPWTGTRSYEQYF.

This chain joins TRBV7-9 and TRBJ2-1; 9 positions agree with TRBD1. J gave up 8 bases and V 5 bases, and 10 bases lay outside the gene matches. The CDR3 runs 15 residues. Germline values: CDR1 SEHNR, CDR2 FQNEAQ (reference sequence). The DNA for the CDR3 is TGTGCCAGCAGCCTACCGGGACAGGGAACGGATGAGCAGTTCTTC. Amino acid sequence: CASSLPGQGTDEQFF.

The chain carries TRBV6-1 and TRBJ2-5; 7 bases are a match to TRBD1. CDR3 length: 15 residues. V lost 6 bases, J lost 5 bases, and 12 bases stayed unmatched. Germline V gene data show CDR1 as MNHNS and CDR2 as SASEGT. The CDR3 region is CASSPRQGVRETQYF. The CDR3 bases are TGTGCCAGCAGCCCAAGACAGGGTGTACGGGAGACCCAGTACTTC.

The chain employs TRBV7-3 and TRBJ1-6; 10 positions match TRBD1. CDR1 is SGHTA, CDR2 FQGTGA, per germline. The CDR3 is made up of 15 amino acids. Trimming at V came to 3 bases and at J to 8 bases, leaving 4 bases not matched to a gene. In DNA, the CDR3 is TGTGCCAGCAGCTTCACCGGGACAGGGGATTCACCCCTCCACTTT. It codes for CASSFTGTGDSPLHF.

The table lists this clonotype with a few counts. V and J are TRBV28 and TRBJ2-2, with 16 bases matching TRBD2. This CDR3 is 24 amino acids long. CDR1 is MDHEN and CDR2 is SYDVKM in the germline V gene. V shed 4 bases and J 1 base; nucleotides not matched to a gene: 21. The chain's CDR3 is CASSSISAGTSGRAEERNTGELFF. The CDR3 nucleotides read TGTGCCAGCAGTTCGATATCCGCCGGGACTAGCGGGAGGGCCGAGGAACGGAACACCGGGGAGCTGTTTTTT. The complete variable domain, with remaining parts taken from reference TRBV28 and TRBJ2-2, reads DVKVTQSSRYLVKRTGEKVFLECVQDMDHENMFWYRQDPGLGLRLIYFSYDVKMKEKGDIPEGYSVSREKKERFSLILESASTNQTSMYLCASSSISAGTSGRAEERNTGELFFGEGSRLTVL.

V gene TRBV6-6 combines with J gene TRBJ2-1; 13 bases fit TRBD2. In germline, CDR1 is MNHNY, CDR2 SVGAGI (reference sequence). Trimming cost V 6 bases and J 1 base; bases outside gene matches: 6. CDR3 length equals 17 residues. The CDR3 DNA follows: TGTGCCAGCAGATCCAGACTAGCGGGGGGTTCCTACAATGAGCAGTTCTTC. Translation gives CASRSRLAGGSYNEQFF.

This rearrangement joins TRBV6-6 to TRBJ1-2, with 10 bases identical to TRBD1. Germline-derived CDR1 and CDR2 are MNHNY and SVGAGI (reference sequence). V was pared by 0 bases and J by 7 bases, with 2 bases of the junction left unmatched. CDR3 size: 14 residues. CDR3 sequence (DNA): TGTGCCAGCAGTTACTCCGGGACAGGGGTTGGCTACACCTTC. Translated: CASSYSGTGVGYTF.

A few counts support this clonotype. The rearrangement uses TRBV28 and TRBJ1-5; D remains ambiguous. This CDR3 has 14 residues. V was shortened by 5 bases and J by 3 bases, with 11 bases between the two germline ends. CDR1 MDHEN and CDR2 SYDVKM come from the germline V gene. The CDR3 nucleotides read TGTGCCAGCAGTGAAACGGGGTTCAATCAGCCCCAGCATTTT. It specifies CASSETGFNQPQHF.

This chain uses TRBV27 with TRBJ2-2; D gene unclear. Per the germline V gene, CDR1 is MNHEY and CDR2 is SMNVEV (reference sequence). The V end was cut by 5 bases, the J end by 3 bases, with 10 bases between. The length of the CDR3 is 14 residues. The CDR3 loop reads CASSLMTHTGELFF. The CDR3 nucleotides are TGTGCCAGCAGTCTGATGACCCACACCGGGGAGCTGTTTTTT.